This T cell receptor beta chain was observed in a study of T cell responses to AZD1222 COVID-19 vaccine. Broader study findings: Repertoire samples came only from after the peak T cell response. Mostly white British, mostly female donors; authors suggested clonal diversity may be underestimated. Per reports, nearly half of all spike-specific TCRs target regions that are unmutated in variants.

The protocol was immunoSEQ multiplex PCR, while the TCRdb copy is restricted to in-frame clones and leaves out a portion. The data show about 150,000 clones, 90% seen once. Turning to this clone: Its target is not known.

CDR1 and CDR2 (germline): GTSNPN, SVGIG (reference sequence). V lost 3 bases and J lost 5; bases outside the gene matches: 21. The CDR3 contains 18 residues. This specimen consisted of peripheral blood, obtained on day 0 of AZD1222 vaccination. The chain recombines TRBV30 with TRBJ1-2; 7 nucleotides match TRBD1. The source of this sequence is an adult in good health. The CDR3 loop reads CAWRDSGGTATRKYGYTF. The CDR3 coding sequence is TGTGCCTGGAGGGACTCTGGAGGGACAGCTACTCGGAAGTATGGCTACACCTTC.